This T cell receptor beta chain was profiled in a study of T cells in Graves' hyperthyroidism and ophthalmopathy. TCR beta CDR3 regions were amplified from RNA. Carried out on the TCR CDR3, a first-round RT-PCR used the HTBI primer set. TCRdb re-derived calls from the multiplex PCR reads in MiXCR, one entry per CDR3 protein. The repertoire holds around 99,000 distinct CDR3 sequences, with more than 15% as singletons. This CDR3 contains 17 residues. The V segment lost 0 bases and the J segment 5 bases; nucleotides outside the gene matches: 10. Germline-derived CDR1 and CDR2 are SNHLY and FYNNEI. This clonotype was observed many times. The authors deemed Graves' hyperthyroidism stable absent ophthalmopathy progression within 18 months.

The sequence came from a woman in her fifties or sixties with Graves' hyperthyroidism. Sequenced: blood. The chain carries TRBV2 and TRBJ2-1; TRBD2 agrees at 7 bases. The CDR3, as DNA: TGTGCCAGCAGTGAAGCGCTTGGCGGGAGATCGAACAATGAGCAGTTCTTC. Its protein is CASSEALGGRSNNEQFF.